The entry below gives a single TCR beta chain sequence along with its context. Its antigen is undetermined. The CDR3 totals 13 residues. Deletions cut 8 bases from V and 8 bases from J, with 16 bases between. The germline CDR1 and CDR2 sequences are SGDLS and YYNGEE. The data derive from a study of T cells after yellow fever vaccination. Findings and caveats of the study: Abundant clonotypes from the bulk population could contaminate FACS-sorted repertoires.

Template-switching 5'RACE yielded the TCR cDNA; a universal primer site and UMIs were added in the process. Using its own MiXCR run on the 5' RACE reads, TCRdb lists one record per CDR3 protein. Of about 340,000 distinct CDR3 sequences detected, around 12% appear once; the ten largest clones hold 2.5% to 4%. The chain joins TRBV9 to TRBJ1-4; no definite D call. The receptor comes from a man younger than 35 who received the YFV17D yellow fever vaccine. The sample was CD4+ T cells sorted from PBMCs, taken 15 days after the yellow fever booster vaccination. The chain's CDR3 is CASSLGSQEKLFF. Written as DNA, the CDR3 is TGTGCCAGTTCATTGGGCAGTCAGGAAAAACTGTTTTTT.